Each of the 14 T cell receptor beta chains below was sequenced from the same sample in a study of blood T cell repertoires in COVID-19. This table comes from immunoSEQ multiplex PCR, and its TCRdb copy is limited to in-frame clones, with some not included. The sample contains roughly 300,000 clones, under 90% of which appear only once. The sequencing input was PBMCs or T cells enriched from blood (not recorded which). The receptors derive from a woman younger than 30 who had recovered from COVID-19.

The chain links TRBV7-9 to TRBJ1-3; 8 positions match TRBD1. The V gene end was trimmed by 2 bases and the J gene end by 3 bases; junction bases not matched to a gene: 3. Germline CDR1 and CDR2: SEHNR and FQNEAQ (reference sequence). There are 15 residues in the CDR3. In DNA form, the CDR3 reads TGTGCCAGCAGCTTATCAGGGGGCAGTGGAAACACCATATATTTT. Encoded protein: CASSLSGGSGNTIYF.

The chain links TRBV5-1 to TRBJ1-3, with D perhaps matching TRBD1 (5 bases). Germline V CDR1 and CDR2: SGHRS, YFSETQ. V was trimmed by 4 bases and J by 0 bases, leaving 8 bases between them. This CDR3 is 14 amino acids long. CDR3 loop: CASSPQDSGNTIYF. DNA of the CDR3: TGCGCCAGCAGCCCACAGGACTCTGGAAACACCATATATTTT.

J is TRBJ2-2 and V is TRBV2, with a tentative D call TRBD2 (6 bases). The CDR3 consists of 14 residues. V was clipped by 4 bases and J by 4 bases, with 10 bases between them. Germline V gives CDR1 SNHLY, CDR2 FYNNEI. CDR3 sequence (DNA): TGTGCCAGCAGTGTCCAGGGAGGCACCGGGGAGCTGTTTTTT. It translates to CASSVQGGTGELFF.

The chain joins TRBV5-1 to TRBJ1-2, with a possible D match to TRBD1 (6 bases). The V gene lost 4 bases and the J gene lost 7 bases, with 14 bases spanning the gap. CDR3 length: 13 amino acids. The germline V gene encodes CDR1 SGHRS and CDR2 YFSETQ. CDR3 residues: CASSLSGTPGYTF. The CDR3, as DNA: TGCGCCAGCAGCCTTTCCGGGACACCTGGCTACACCTTC.

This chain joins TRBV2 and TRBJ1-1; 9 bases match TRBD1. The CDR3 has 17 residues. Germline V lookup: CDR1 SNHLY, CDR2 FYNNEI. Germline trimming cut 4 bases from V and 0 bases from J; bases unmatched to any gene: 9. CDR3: CASSAQMGQGVNTEAFF. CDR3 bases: TGTGCCAGCAGTGCCCAAATGGGACAGGGAGTGAACACTGAAGCTTTCTTT.

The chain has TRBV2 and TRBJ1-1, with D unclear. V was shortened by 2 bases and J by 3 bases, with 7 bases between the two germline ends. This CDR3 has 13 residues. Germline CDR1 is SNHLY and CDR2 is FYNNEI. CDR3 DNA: TGTGCCAGCAGTGAAAAGCCGGACACTGAAGCTTTCTTT. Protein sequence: CASSEKPDTEAFF.

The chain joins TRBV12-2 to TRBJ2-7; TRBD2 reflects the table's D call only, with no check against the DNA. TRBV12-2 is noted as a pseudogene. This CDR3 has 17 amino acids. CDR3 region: CASRLLSGGASSYEQYF. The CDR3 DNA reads TGTGCAAGTCGCTTACTTAGCGGGGGGGCTTCCTCCTACGAGCAGTACTTC.

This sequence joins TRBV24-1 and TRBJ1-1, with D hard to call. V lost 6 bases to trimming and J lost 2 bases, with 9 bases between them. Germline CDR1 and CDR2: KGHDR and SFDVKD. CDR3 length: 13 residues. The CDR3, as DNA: TGTGCCACCAGTCTGAGTCATAACACTGAAGCTTTCTTT. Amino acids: CATSLSHNTEAFF.

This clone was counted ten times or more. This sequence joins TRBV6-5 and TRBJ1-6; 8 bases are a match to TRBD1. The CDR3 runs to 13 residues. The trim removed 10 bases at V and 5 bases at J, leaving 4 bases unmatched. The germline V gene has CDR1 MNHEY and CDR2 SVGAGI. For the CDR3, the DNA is TGTGCCACCCTACAGGGGGATAATTCACCCCTCCACTTT. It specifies CATLQGDNSPLHF.

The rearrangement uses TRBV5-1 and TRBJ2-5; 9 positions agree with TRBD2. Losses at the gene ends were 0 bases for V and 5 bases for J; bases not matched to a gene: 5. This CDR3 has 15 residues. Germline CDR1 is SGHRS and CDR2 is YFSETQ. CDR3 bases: TGCGCCAGCAGCTTGGTGGCGGGAGGGGGTGAGACCCAGTACTTC. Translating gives CASSLVAGGGETQYF.

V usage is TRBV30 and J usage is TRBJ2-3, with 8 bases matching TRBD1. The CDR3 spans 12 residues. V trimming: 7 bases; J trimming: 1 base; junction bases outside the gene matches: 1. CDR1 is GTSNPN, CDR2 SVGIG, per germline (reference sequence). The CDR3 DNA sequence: TGTGCCTTGACAGGGGGCACAGATACGCAGTATTTT. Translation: CALTGGTDTQYF. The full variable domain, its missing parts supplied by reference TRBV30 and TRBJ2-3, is SQTIHQWPATLVQPVGSPLSLECTVEGTSNPNLYWYRQAAGRGLQLLFYSVGIGQISSEVPQNLSASRPQDRQFILSSKKLLLSDSGFYLCALTGGTDTQYFGPGTRLTVL.

The CDR3 here is CATSVRLAGYNEQFF. The CDR3 coding sequence is TGTGCCACAAGTGTTCGACTAGCAGGCTACAATGAGCAGTTCTTC. The rearrangement links TRBV30 to TRBJ2-1; 7 bases match TRBD2. This CDR3 spans 15 amino acids. CDR1 and CDR2 from the germline V gene are GTSNPN and SVGIG (reference sequence). V lost 8 bases and J lost 3; bases outside the gene matches: 13.

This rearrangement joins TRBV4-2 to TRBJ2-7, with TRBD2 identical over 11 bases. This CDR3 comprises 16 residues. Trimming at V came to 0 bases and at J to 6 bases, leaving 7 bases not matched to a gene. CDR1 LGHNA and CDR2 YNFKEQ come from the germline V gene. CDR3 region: CASSQELAGVPTEQYF. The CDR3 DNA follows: TGTGCCAGCAGCCAAGAACTAGCGGGAGTACCAACCGAGCAGTACTTC.

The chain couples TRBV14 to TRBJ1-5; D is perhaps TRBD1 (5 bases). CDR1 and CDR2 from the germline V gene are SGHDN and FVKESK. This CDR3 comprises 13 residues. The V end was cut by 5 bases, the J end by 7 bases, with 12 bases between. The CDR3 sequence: CASSSGFLQPQHF. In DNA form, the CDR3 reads TGTGCCAGCAGCTCAGGGTTCCTCCAGCCCCAGCATTTT. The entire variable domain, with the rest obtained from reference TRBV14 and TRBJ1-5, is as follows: EAGVTQFPSHSVIEKGQTVTLRCDPISGHDNLYWYRRVMGKEIKFLLHFVKESKQDESGMPNNRFLAERTGGTYSTLKVQPAELEDSGVYFCASSSGFLQPQHFGDGTRLSIL.